This TCR beta chain was captured in a study of radiotherapy plus CTLA-4 blockade in lung cancer. Using immunoSEQ multiplex PCR, the repertoire was profiled, and TCRdb retains in-frame clones only, with some absent. Counted here are about 120,000 clones, 78% occurring once; the ten biggest clones make up 4.5% to 6.5%. Trimming took 4 bases from V and 13 from J, leaving 15 bases between them. The CDR3 length is 13 residues. Germline CDR1 reads SGHRS; CDR2 reads YFSETQ. The sample was peripheral blood, taken from a patient treated with radiotherapy plus ipilimumab. The J gene is TRBJ1-6, the V gene TRBV5-1, with D possibly matching TRBD1 (5 bases). This receptor was obtained from a human donor with non-small cell lung cancer who had a partial response to radiotherapy plus ipilimumab. The DNA for the CDR3 is TGCGCCAGCAGCCCAGAATCAGGGTCGCCCCTCCACTTT. This sequence encodes CASSPESGSPLHF. The full variable domain, with the rest looked up from reference TRBV5-1 and TRBJ1-6, is KAGVTQTPRYLIKTRGQQVTLSCSPISGHRSVSWYQQTPGQGLQFLFEYFSETQRNKGNFPGRFSGRQFSNSRSEMNVSTLELGDSALYLCASSPESGSPLHFGNGTRLTVT.